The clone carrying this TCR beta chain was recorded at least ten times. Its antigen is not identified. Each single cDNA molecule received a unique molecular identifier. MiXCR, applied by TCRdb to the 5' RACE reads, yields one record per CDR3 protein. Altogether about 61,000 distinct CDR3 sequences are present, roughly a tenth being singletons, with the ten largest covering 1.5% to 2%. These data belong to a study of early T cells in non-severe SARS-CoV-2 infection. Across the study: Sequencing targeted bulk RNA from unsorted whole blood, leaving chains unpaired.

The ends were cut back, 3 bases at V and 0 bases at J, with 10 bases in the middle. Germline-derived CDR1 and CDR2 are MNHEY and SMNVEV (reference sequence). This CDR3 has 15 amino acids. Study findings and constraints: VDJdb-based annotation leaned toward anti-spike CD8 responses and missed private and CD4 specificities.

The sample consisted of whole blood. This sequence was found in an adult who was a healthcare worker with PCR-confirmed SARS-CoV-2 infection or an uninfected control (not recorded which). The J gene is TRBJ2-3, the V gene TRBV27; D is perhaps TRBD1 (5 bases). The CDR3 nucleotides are TGTGCCAGCAGTTTCCAGGGCCCCAGCACAGATACGCAGTATTTT. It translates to CASSFQGPSTDTQYF.